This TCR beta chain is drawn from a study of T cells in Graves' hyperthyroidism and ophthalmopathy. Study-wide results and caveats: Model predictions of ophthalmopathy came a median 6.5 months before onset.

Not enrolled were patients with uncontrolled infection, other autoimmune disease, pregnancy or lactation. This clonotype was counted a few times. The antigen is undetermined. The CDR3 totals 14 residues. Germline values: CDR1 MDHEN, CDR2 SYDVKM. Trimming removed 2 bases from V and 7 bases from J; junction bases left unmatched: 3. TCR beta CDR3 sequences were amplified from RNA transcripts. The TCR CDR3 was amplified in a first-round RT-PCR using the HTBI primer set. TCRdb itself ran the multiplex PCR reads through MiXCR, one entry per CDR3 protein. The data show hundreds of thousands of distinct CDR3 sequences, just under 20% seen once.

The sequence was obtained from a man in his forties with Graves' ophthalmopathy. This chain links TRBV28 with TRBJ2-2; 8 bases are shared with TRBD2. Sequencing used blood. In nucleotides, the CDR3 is TGTGCCAGCAGTTTACTCCGGGGGGGCGGGGAGCTGTTTTTT. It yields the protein CASSLLRGGGELFF.